The rows below give T cell receptor beta chains drawn from one sample of a study of a mutant IDH1 vaccine in newly diagnosed glioma. These receptors' targets are unknown. Sequencing was performed with immunoSEQ multiplex PCR; in TCRdb, only in-frame clones are kept and a portion is missing. Of around 26,000 clones in the sample, less than 90% were seen once. Sequenced here: PBMCs, sampled from a glioma patient whose treatment included an IDH1 peptide vaccine. Every receptor here comes from a man aged 25 to 40 with glioma. Each CDR3 is given with its conserved first and last residue. D genes are given only for firm matches. Clone size is given for some rows only: seen once, a few or many times, or a class if the clone is expanded.

v_gene: TRBV7-9
d_gene: .
j_gene: TRBJ2-7
abundance: .
CDR3nt: TGTGCCAGCACCCCGACCCGGGACGGAAACTACGAGCAGTACTTC
CDR3aa: CASTPTRDGNYEQYF

v_gene: TRBV5-6
d_gene: .
j_gene: TRBJ2-3
abundance: .
CDR3nt: TGTGCCAGCAGCTTGCCTGGTGGGGGCGCCACAGATACGCAGTATTTT
CDR3aa: CASSLPGGGATDTQYF

v_gene: TRBV6-1
d_gene: TRBD2
j_gene: TRBJ2-1
abundance: .
CDR3nt: TGTGCCAGCAGCCCCGGGCTAGCGGCCCACAATGAGCAGTTCTTC
CDR3aa: CASSPGLAAHNEQFF

v_gene: TRBV2
d_gene: TRBD1
j_gene: TRBJ1-1
abundance: .
CDR3nt: TGTGCCAGCAGTGGGAGACAGGGGAGGGCTGAAGCTTTCTTT
CDR3aa: CASSGRQGRAEAFF

v_gene: TRBV2
d_gene: .
j_gene: TRBJ1-5
abundance: .
CDR3nt: TGTGCCAGCAGTGATGAGGCGGGGGGCAATCAGCCCCAGCATTTT
CDR3aa: CASSDEAGGNQPQHF

v_gene: TRBV13
d_gene: TRBD2
j_gene: TRBJ2-2
abundance: .
CDR3nt: TGTGCCAGCAGCCCATGGACTAGCGGCGTTGCCCTCCCCCACACCGGGGAGCTGTTTTTT
CDR3aa: CASSPWTSGVALPHTGELFF

v_gene: TRBV20-1
d_gene: TRBD1
j_gene: TRBJ1-5
abundance: few
CDR3nt: TGCAGTGCCAGGGGGGGGCAGCCCCAGCATTTT
CDR3aa: CSARGGQPQHF

v_gene: TRBV10-2
d_gene: .
j_gene: TRBJ1-4
abundance: .
CDR3nt: TGCGCCAGCAGTGCTGTGGACAGAGATAATGAAAAACTGTTTTTT
CDR3aa: CASSAVDRDNEKLFF

v_gene: TRBV5-5
d_gene: .
j_gene: TRBJ1-1
abundance: .
CDR3nt: TGTGCCAGCAGCTTTGGACTCCAGAACACTGAAGCTTTCTTT
CDR3aa: CASSFGLQNTEAFF

v_gene: TRBV6-4
d_gene: .
j_gene: TRBJ1-1
abundance: .
CDR3nt: TGTGCCAGCAGTGTGGAGGGGGACACTGAAGCTTTCTTT
CDR3aa: CASSVEGDTEAFF

v_gene: TRBV23-1
d_gene: .
j_gene: TRBJ1-6
abundance: .
CDR3nt: TGCTCCGACGGTGCCCCTAATTCACCCCTCCACTTT
CDR3aa: CSDGAPNSPLHF

v_gene: TRBV7-9
d_gene: TRBD2
j_gene: TRBJ2-1
abundance: .
CDR3nt: TGTGCCAGCAGCTTAGTAGGACTAGCGGGAGTTGGTGAGCAGTTCTTC
CDR3aa: CASSLVGLAGVGEQFF

v_gene: TRBV29-1
d_gene: TRBD1
j_gene: TRBJ2-1
abundance: .
CDR3nt: TGCAGCGTTGAACCGCCTGGGCAGGGGGTAAATGAGCAGTTCTTC
CDR3aa: CSVEPPGQGVNEQFF

v_gene: TRBV2
d_gene: TRBD1
j_gene: TRBJ2-2
abundance: .
CDR3nt: TGTGCCAGCAGACGACCGGGACAGGGGGCGACGCCGAACACCGGGGAGCTGTTTTTT
CDR3aa: CASRRPGQGATPNTGELFF

v_gene: TRBV10-3
d_gene: .
j_gene: TRBJ1-3
abundance: .
CDR3nt: TGTGCCATCAGCCGGGATCGGTCAAACACCATATATTTT
CDR3aa: CAISRDRSNTIYF